This TCR beta chain was recovered during a study of CD8 T cells in Susac syndrome. Random-hexamer reverse transcription was applied to roughly 0.5 to 1 ug RNA. TCR beta CDR3 was amplified by immunoSEQ covering 54 Vbeta and 13 Jbeta. TCRdb ran MiXCR on the immunoSEQ multiplex PCR reads and lists one entry per CDR3 protein. The sample records about 180,000 distinct CDR3 sequences, around 94% being singletons. The CDR3 consists of 15 residues. CDR1 and CDR2 from the germline V gene are LGHNT and FRNRAP. V lost 5 bases to trimming and J lost 11 bases; unmatched junction nucleotides: 10. The chain couples TRBV12-5 to TRBJ2-6; the match to TRBD1 covers 9 bases. The receptor was isolated from a human donor with Susac syndrome. The sequenced sample was CD4+ T cells from PBMCs. The CDR3 loop is CASGTLDRGSDVLTF. As DNA, the CDR3 is TGTGCTAGTGGTACCCTGGACAGGGGTTCAGACGTCCTGACTTTC.